There are many counts of the clone carrying this T cell receptor beta chain. As yet, its antigen is unknown. This sample was taken from a study of regulatory T cells in long-lasting Graves disease. Study at large: Patients with new Graves' disease had used antithyroid drugs below 3 months. Overall study results and limits: There was favoring of TRBV28, TRBJ1-2 and TRBJ2-5 in persistent disease. The persistent group shared 2,500 or so public clonotypes, more than the approximately 1,000 shared by new patients.

Arm-PCR with iRepertoire HTBI primers amplified the CDR3 regions for these TCR beta libraries. From the multiplex PCR reads, TCRdb called clonotypes with MiXCR, one entry per CDR3 protein. Among around 330,000 distinct CDR3 sequences, over 15% were seen once, and the ten largest hold 35% to 45%. Time point defined: newly diagnosed GD, antithyroid drugs for less than 3 months. Researchers made the TCR library from RNA that was extracted from PBMCs. Staff drew roughly 10 milliliters of peripheral blood into EDTA tubes. V gave up 7 bases and J gave up 5 bases, with 15 bases separating them. This CDR3 has 14 residues.

This specimen was peripheral blood mononuclear cells (PBMCs), taken at new diagnosis, from a patient treated with antithyroid drugs. The chain is built from TRBV12-3 or TRBV12-4 and TRBJ2-1; no clear D. This sequence was found in a female donor with Graves disease. This CDR3 is CASKIVGPHNEQFF. CDR3 DNA: TGTGCCAGCAAGATTGTCGGGCCACACAATGAGCAGTTCTTC.